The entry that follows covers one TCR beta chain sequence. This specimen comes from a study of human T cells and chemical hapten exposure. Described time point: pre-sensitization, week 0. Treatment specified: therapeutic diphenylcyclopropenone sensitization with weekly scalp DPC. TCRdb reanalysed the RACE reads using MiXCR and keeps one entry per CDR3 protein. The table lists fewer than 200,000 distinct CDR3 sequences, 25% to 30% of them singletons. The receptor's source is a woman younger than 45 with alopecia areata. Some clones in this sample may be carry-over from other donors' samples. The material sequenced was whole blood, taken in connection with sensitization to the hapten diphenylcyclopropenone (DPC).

The CDR3, as DNA: TGTGCCAGCTCACCACCTAAAGGGGCCGGGGTGGGCACTGAAGCTTTCTTT. Encoded protein: CASSPPKGAGVGTEAFF. The chain uses TRBV18 and TRBJ1-1, with a possible D match to TRBD1 (5 bases). This CDR3 spans 17 amino acids. Germline CDR1 reads KGHSH; CDR2 reads LQKENI. The V gene lost 0 bases and the J gene lost 4 bases, with 18 bases spanning the gap.